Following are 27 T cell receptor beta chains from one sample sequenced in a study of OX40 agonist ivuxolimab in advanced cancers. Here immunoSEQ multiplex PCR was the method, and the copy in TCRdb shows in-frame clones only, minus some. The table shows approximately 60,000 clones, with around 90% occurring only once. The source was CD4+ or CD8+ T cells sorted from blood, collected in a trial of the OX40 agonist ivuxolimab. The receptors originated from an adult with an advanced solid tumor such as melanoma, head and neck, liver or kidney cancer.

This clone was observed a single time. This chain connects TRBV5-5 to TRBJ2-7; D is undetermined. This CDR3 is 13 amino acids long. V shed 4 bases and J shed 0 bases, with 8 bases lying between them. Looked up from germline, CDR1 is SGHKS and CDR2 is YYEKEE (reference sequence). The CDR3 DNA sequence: TGTGCCAGCAGCGGAACCCCCTCCTACGAGCAGTACTTC. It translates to CASSGTPSYEQYF.

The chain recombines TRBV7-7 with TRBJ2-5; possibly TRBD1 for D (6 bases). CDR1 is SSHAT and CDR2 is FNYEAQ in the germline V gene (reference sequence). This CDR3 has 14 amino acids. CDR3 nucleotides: TGTGTTAGCAGCTTCTCGCAGGGGCAAGAGACCCAGTACTTC. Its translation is CVSSFSQGQETQYF.

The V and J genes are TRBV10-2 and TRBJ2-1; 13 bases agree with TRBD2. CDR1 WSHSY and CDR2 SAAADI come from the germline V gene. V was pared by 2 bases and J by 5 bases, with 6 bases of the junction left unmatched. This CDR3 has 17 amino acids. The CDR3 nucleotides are TGCGCCAGCAGTGAGGGGCTACTAGCGGGAGGGAACAATGAGCAGTTCTTC. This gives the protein CASSEGLLAGGNNEQFF.

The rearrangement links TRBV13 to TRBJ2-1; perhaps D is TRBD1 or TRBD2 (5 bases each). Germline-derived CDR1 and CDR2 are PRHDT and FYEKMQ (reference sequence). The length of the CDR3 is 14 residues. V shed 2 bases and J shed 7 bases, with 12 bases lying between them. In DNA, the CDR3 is TGTGCCAGCAGCTTATACGGGAAGGGGAATGAGCAGTTCTTC. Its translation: CASSLYGKGNEQFF.

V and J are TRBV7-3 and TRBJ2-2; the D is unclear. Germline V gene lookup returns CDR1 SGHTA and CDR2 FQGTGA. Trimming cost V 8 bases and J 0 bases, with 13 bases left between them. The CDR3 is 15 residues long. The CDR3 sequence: CASPLWRANTGELFF. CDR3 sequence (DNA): TGTGCCAGCCCGCTCTGGCGAGCGAACACCGGGGAGCTGTTTTTT.

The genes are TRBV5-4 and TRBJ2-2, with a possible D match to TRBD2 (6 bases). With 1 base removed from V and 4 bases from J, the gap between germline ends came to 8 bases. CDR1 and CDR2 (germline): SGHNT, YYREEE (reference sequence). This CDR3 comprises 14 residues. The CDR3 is CASSLFGGTGELFF. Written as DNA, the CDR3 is TGTGCCAGCAGCTTGTTCGGGGGCACCGGGGAGCTGTTTTTT.

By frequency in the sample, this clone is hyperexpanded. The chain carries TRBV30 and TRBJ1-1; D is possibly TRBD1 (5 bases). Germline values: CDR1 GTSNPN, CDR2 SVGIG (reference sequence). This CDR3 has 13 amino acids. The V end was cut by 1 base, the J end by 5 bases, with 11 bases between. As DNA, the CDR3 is TGTGCCTGGAGTGCAGACAGACGGACTGAAGCTTTCTTT. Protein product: CAWSADRRTEAFF. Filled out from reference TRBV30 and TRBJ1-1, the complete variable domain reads SQTIHQWPATLVQPVGSPLSLECTVEGTSNPNLYWYRQAAGRGLQLLFYSVGIGQISSEVPQNLSASRPQDRQFILSSKKLLLSDSGFYLCAWSADRRTEAFFGQGTRLTVV.

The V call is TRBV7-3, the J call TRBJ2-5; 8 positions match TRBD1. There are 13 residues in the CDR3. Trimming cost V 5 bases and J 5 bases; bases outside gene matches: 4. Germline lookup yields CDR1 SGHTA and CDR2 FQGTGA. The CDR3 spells CASSLWDRETQYF. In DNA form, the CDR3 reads TGTGCCAGCAGCCTGTGGGACAGGGAGACCCAGTACTTC.

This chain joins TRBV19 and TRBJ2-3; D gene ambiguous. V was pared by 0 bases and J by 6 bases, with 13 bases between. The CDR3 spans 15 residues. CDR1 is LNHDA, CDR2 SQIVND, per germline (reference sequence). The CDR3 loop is CASSIDLRAVDTQYF. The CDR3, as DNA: TGTGCCAGTAGTATAGATCTTCGTGCGGTCGATACGCAGTATTTT.

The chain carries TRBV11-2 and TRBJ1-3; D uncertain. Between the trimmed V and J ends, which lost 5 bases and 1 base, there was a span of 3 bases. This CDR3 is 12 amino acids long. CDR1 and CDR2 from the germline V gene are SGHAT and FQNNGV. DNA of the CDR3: TGTGCCAGCAGCCCTTCTGGAAACACCATATATTTT. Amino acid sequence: CASSPSGNTIYF. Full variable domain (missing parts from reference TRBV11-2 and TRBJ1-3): EAGVAQSPRYKIIEKRQSVAFWCNPISGHATLYWYQQILGQGPKLLIQFQNNGVVDDSQLPKDRFSAERLKGVDSTLKIQPAKLEDSAVYLCASSPSGNTIYFGEGSWLTVV.

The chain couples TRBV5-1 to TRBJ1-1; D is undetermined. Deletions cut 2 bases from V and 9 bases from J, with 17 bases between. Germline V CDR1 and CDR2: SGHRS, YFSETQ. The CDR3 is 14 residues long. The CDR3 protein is CASSLSSALMQAFF. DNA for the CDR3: TGCGCCAGCAGCTTAAGTTCCGCGCTAATGCAAGCTTTCTTT.

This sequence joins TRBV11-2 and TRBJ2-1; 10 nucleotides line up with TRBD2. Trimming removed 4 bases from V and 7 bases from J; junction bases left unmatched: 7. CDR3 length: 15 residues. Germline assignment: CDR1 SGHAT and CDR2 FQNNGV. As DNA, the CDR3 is TGTGCCAGCAGCTCTAGCGGGAGTTCAAGAAATGAGCAGTTCTTC. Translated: CASSSSGSSRNEQFF.

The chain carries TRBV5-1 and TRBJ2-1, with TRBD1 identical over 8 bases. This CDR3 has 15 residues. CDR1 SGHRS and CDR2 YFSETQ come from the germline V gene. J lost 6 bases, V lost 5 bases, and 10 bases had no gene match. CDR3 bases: TGCGCCAGCAGTTCTCCGGGACAGGTGGTCAATGAGCAGTTCTTC. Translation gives CASSSPGQVVNEQFF.

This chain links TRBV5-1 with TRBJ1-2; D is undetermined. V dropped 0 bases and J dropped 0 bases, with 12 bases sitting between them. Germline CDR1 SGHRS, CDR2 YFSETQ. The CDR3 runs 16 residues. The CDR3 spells CASSLDTRGANYGYTF. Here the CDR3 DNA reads TGCGCCAGCAGCTTGGACACCCGGGGAGCTAACTATGGCTACACCTTC.

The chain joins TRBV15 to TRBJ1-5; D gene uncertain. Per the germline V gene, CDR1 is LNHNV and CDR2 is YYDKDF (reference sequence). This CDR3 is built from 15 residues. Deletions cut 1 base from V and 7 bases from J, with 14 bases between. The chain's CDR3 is CATSRVGGSRQPQHF. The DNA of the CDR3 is TGTGCCACCAGCAGAGTTGGCGGCTCGAGGCAGCCCCAGCATTTT.

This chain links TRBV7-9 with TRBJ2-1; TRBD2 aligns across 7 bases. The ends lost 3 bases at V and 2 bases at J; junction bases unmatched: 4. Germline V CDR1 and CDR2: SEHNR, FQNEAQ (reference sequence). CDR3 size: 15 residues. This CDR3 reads CASSFSGGPYNEQFF. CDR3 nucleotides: TGTGCCAGCAGCTTCTCGGGAGGACCCTACAATGAGCAGTTCTTC.

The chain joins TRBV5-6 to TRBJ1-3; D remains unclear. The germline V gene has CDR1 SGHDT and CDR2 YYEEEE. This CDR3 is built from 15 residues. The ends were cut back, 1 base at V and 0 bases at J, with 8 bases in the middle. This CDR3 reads CASSLPSTSGNTIYF. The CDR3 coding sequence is TGTGCCAGCAGCTTGCCGAGTACCTCTGGAAACACCATATATTTT.

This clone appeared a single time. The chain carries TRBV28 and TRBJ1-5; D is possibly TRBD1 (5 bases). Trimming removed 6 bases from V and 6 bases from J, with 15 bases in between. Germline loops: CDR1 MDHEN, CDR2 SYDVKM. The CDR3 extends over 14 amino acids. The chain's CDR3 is CASSSRVMSQPQHF. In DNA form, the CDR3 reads TGTGCCAGCAGCAGCAGGGTAATGAGTCAGCCCCAGCATTTT. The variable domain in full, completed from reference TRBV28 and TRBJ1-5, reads DVKVTQSSRYLVKRTGEKVFLECVQDMDHENMFWYRQDPGLGLRLIYFSYDVKMKEKGDIPEGYSVSREKKERFSLILESASTNQTSMYLCASSSRVMSQPQHFGDGTRLSIL.

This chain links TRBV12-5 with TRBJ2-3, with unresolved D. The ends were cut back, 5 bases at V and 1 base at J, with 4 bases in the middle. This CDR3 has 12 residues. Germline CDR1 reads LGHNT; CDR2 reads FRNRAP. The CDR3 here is CASGHGTDTQYF. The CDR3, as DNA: TGTGCTAGTGGTCACGGCACAGATACGCAGTATTTT.

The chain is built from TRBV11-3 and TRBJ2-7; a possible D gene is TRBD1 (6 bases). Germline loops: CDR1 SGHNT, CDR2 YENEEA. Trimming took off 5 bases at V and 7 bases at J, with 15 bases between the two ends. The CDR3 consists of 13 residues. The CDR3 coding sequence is TGTGCCAGCAGCCTACAGAGAACAGGGGAGCAGTACTTC. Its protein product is CASSLQRTGEQYF.

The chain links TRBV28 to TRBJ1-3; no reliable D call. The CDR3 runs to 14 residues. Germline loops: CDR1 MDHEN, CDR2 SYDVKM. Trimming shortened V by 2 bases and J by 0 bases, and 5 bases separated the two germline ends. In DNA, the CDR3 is TGTGCCAGCAGTTTAACCCTCTCTGGAAACACCATATATTTT. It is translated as CASSLTLSGNTIYF.

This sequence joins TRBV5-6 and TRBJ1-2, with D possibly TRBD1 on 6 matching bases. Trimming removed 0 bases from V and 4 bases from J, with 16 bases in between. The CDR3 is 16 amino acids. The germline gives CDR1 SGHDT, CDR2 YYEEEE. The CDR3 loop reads CASSLGGPQGSYGYTF. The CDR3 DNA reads TGTGCCAGCAGCTTGGGGGGCCCACAGGGTAGCTATGGCTACACCTTC.

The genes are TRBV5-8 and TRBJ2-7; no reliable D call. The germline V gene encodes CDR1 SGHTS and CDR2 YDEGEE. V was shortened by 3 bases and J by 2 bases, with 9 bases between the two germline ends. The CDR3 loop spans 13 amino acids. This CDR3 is CASSSLITYEQYF. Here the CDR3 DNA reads TGTGCCAGCAGCTCGCTGATCACCTACGAGCAGTACTTC.

The CDR3 coding sequence is TGTGCCAGCAGTCGGGACAGGGGGCGGTCCGAGCAGTACTTC. Encoded protein: CASSRDRGRSEQYF. The rearrangement uses TRBV2 and TRBJ2-7, with TRBD1 matching 12 bases. Germline V gives CDR1 SNHLY, CDR2 FYNNEI. Losses at the gene ends were 5 bases for V and 6 bases for J; bases not matched to a gene: 5. This CDR3 region has 14 residues. The variable domain in full, completed from reference TRBV2 and TRBJ2-7, reads EPEVTQTPSHQVTQMGQEVILRCVPISNHLYFYWYRQILGQKVEFLVSFYNNEISEKSEIFDDQFSVERPDGSNFTLKIRSTKLEDSAMYFCASSRDRGRSEQYFGPGTRLTVT.

In nucleotides, the CDR3 is TGTGCCAGCAGCTTTAATCGAGGGACCCTAGCCAAAAACATTCAGTACTTC. This translates into CASSFNRGTLAKNIQYF. This rearrangement joins TRBV5-6 to TRBJ2-4; the D call may be TRBD1 or TRBD2 (5 bases each). Trimming removed 2 bases from V and 0 bases from J, with 15 bases in between. The germline CDR1 and CDR2 sequences are SGHDT and YYEEEE. The CDR3 totals 17 residues.

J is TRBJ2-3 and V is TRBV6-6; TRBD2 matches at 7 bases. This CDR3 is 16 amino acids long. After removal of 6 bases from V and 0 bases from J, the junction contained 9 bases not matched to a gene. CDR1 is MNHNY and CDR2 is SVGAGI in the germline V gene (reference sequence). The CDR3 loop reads CASRGRLAASTDTQYF. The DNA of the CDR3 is TGTGCCAGCAGGGGAAGACTAGCAGCTAGCACAGATACGCAGTATTTT.

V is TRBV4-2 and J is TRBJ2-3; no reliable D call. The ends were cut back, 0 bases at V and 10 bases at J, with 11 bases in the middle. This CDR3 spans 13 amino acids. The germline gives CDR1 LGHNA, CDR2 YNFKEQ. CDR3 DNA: TGTGCCAGCAGCCAAGACCGAGTACGCGCGCAGTATTTT. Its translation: CASSQDRVRAQYF.